Following are 17 T cell receptor beta chains from one sample sequenced in a study of T cells after posttransplantation cyclophosphamide. The data were produced by immunoSEQ multiplex PCR, yet TCRdb's version contains in-frame clones alone and is incomplete. The sample has 30,000 to 45,000 clones, none seen only once. Sequenced input: PBMCs. The origin of the receptors is a girl aged 10-17 years in good health, CMV-negative, and a related stem cell transplant donor.

Here the CDR3 DNA reads TGCGCCAGCAGCTCAACCGGGACAGGGGGTTTGGAGCAGTTCTTC. Translating gives CASSSTGTGGLEQFF. The rearrangement joins TRBV5-1 to TRBJ2-1; TRBD1 matches 11 bases. This CDR3 region has 15 residues. Losses at the gene ends were 3 bases for V and 10 bases for J; bases not matched to a gene: 9. Germline CDR1 is SGHRS and CDR2 is YFSETQ. Looking up the rest from reference TRBV5-1 and TRBJ2-1 gives the full variable domain: KAGVTQTPRYLIKTRGQQVTLSCSPISGHRSVSWYQQTPGQGLQFLFEYFSETQRNKGNFPGRFSGRQFSNSRSEMNVSTLELGDSALYLCASSSTGTGGLEQFFGPGTRLTVL.

This clone was observed at least ten times. This chain uses TRBV5-4 with TRBJ2-3, with 10 bases aligning to TRBD2. V lost 4 bases, J lost 2 bases, and 4 bases stayed unmatched. CDR3 size: 15 residues. Germline V gene sequence: CDR1 SGHNT, CDR2 YYREEE (reference sequence). The CDR3 DNA is TGTGCCAGCAGCGCTAGCGGGGGCCTCACAGATACGCAGTATTTT. Translation: CASSASGGLTDTQYF.

This clone was picked up many times. The CDR3 DNA is TGTGCCAGCAGCTTAAAAAAACTAGCGGGGCCGAACACCGGGGAGCTGTTTTTT. Its protein product is CASSLKKLAGPNTGELFF. The rearrangement uses TRBV7-3 and TRBJ2-2; TRBD2 matches 10 bases. The length of the CDR3 is 18 residues. The trim removed 1 base at V and 0 bases at J, leaving 5 bases unmatched. Germline V gene lookup returns CDR1 SGHTA and CDR2 FQGTGA.

The V call is TRBV4-1, the J call TRBJ2-7; 8 positions match TRBD1. This CDR3 comprises 14 residues. With 1 base clipped from V and 3 bases from J, the junction kept 2 bases outside the gene matches. CDR1 MGHRA and CDR2 YSYEKL come from the germline V gene. The CDR3 nucleotides read TGCGCCAGCAGCCAAGGGACAGGGAACTACGAGCAGTACTTC. It codes for CASSQGTGNYEQYF.

Many counts were recorded for this clone. This sequence joins TRBV2 and TRBJ2-6, with D possibly being TRBD1 (6 bases). This CDR3 comprises 15 residues. CDR1 and CDR2 from the germline V gene are SNHLY and FYNNEI. Trimming stripped 7 bases from V and 4 bases from J, with 14 bases between. CDR3 sequence: CASTYGQPGANVLTF. CDR3 DNA: TGTGCCAGCACATACGGACAGCCGGGGGCCAACGTCCTGACTTTC.

This clone was observed at least ten times. V and J are TRBV19 and TRBJ1-2; D is perhaps TRBD1 (5 bases). This CDR3 is built from 13 residues. V lost 8 bases and J lost 1, with 11 bases in between. Germline lookup yields CDR1 LNHDA and CDR2 SQIVND (reference sequence). The CDR3 region has the DNA TGTGCCAGTTCACGGGGGGTTAACTATGGCTACACCTTC. Its protein product is CASSRGVNYGYTF.

This clone has ten or more counts. J is TRBJ1-4 and V is TRBV2; 8 nucleotides match TRBD1. In germline, CDR1 is SNHLY, CDR2 FYNNEI. V lost 4 bases to trimming and J lost 8 bases; unmatched junction nucleotides: 6. The CDR3 totals 14 residues. CDR3 nucleotide sequence: TGTGCCAGCAGTGGGAGACAGGGGTCCGAAAAACTGTTTTTT. Translation gives CASSGRQGSEKLFF. Together with reference TRBV2 and TRBJ1-4, the CDR3 gives the full variable domain: EPEVTQTPSHQVTQMGQEVILRCVPISNHLYFYWYRQILGQKVEFLVSFYNNEISEKSEIFDDQFSVERPDGSNFTLKIRSTKLEDSAMYFCASSGRQGSEKLFFGSGTQLSVL.

This clone showed up many times. The V call is TRBV6-1, the J call TRBJ1-1; D gene ambiguous. V was clipped by 4 bases and J by 1 base, with 13 bases between them. The CDR3 is made up of 15 amino acids. Germline CDR1 reads MNHNS; CDR2 reads SASEGT. CDR3 sequence: CASSATSGKNTEAFF. CDR3 nucleotides: TGTGCCAGCAGTGCCACCTCGGGGAAGAACACTGAAGCTTTCTTT.

This clone was seen only a few times. The J gene is TRBJ2-3, the V gene TRBV9, with D unclear. The V end was cut by 0 bases, the J end by 0 bases, with 5 bases between. Germline V gene sequence: CDR1 SGDLS, CDR2 YYNGEE. The CDR3 is 14 amino acids. The CDR3 reads CASSVGGSTDTQYF. As DNA, the CDR3 is TGTGCCAGCAGCGTAGGAGGTAGCACAGATACGCAGTATTTT.

This clone was found a few times. This chain uses TRBV6-1 with TRBJ2-7, with D perhaps matching TRBD2 (5 bases). Germline-derived CDR1 and CDR2 are MNHNS and SASEGT. Trimming took 4 bases from V and 0 from J, leaving 25 bases between them. This CDR3 region has 19 residues. The CDR3 DNA is TGTGCCAGCAGTGTCCGGGCCAGAGTAGGTAGCGTCAGCTCCTACGAGCAGTACTTC. Its protein is CASSVRARVGSVSSYEQYF.

This clone was recorded at least ten times. The genes are TRBV28 and TRBJ2-3, with a possible D match to TRBD2 (6 bases). The CDR3 is made up of 13 amino acids. V was shortened by 6 bases and J by 1 base, with 8 bases between the two germline ends. Germline V gene sequence: CDR1 MDHEN, CDR2 SYDVKM. CDR3 residues: CASRWGGTDTQYF. CDR3 bases: TGTGCCAGCAGATGGGGGGGCACAGATACGCAGTATTTT.

In this sample, this clone turned up many times. The chain links TRBV2 to TRBJ1-6; 8 bases match TRBD1. CDR3 length equals 14 residues. After removal of 5 bases from V and 6 bases from J, the junction contained 3 bases not matched to a gene. Germline CDR1 SNHLY, CDR2 FYNNEI. CDR3 amino acids: CASSPQGANSPLHF. CDR3 bases: TGTGCCAGCAGTCCCCAGGGGGCTAATTCACCCCTCCACTTT.

This clone was observed many times. This chain joins TRBV4-1 and TRBJ2-7; TRBD2 is a possible D gene (6 bases). Trimming left V 0 bases short and J 0 bases short, with 12 bases between. The CDR3 has 16 amino acids. Germline assignment: CDR1 MGHRA and CDR2 YSYEKL. This chain's CDR3 is CASSQDRAGNSYEQYF. CDR3 coding DNA: TGCGCCAGCAGCCAAGATCGCGCGGGGAACTCCTACGAGCAGTACTTC.

This clone was counted ten times or more. J is TRBJ2-7 and V is TRBV19; TRBD2 matches 7 bases. CDR1 is LNHDA, CDR2 SQIVND, per germline (reference sequence). The CDR3 runs to 14 residues. With 1 base clipped from V and 5 bases from J, the junction kept 5 bases outside the gene matches. CDR3 sequence: CASSIGEGRHEQYF. CDR3 nucleotide sequence: TGTGCCAGTAGTATAGGGGAGGGCCGGCACGAGCAGTACTTC.

This clone was seen repeatedly, ten times or more. The chain has TRBV5-4 and TRBJ2-1; 9 positions agree with TRBD2. J lost 1 base, V lost 0 bases, and 8 bases had no gene match. Germline V lookup: CDR1 SGHNT, CDR2 YYREEE (reference sequence). This CDR3 region has 18 residues. The CDR3 protein is CASSLVKVGLASYNEQFF. The CDR3 nucleotides are TGTGCCAGCAGCTTGGTAAAAGTGGGACTAGCTTCCTACAATGAGCAGTTCTTC.

The chain is built from TRBV19 and TRBJ2-3; 9 positions match TRBD2. V was clipped by 3 bases and J by 2 bases; unmatched bases: 9. This CDR3 contains 17 residues. Germline CDR1 is LNHDA and CDR2 is SQIVND (reference sequence). The CDR3 reads CASSISGGRALTDTQYF. The DNA of the CDR3 is TGTGCCAGTAGTATCTCAGGCGGGAGGGCCCTCACAGATACGCAGTATTTT.

The chain links TRBV5-4 to TRBJ2-5; weak D call: TRBD2 (5 bases). With 0 bases removed from V and 1 base from J, the gap between germline ends came to 7 bases. This CDR3 region has 14 residues. Germline V gene lookup returns CDR1 SGHNT and CDR2 YYREEE (reference sequence). The CDR3, as DNA: TGTGCCAGCAGCTTGGGACTAACCCAAGAGACCCAGTACTTC. Protein product: CASSLGLTQETQYF.